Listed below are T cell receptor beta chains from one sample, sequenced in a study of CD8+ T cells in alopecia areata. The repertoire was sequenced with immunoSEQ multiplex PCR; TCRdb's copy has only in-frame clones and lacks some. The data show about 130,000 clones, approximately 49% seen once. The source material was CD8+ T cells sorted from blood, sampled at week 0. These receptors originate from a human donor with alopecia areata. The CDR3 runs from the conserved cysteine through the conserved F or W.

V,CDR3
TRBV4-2,CASSHDDGGLGSNQPQHF
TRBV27,CASSKSPGQISYNEQFF
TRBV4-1,CASSQLLLAGVAKNIQYF
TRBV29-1,CSVEDQGLVTGELFF
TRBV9,CASSKGGSLETQYF
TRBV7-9,CASSPGPSYEQYF
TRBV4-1,CASSQSQVYNQPQHF
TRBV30,CAWSNRGKETQYF
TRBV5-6,CASSLARLDNEQFF
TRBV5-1,CASSLKENTEAFF
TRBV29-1,CSYPTPQETQYF
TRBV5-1,CASSPDSQGEKLFF
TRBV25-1,CASSVGEGEETQYF
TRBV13,CASSLETSPYNEQFF
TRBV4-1,CASSPRPAMNTEAFF
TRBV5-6,CASSLARASPLHF
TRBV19,CATSASGRTDTQYF
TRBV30,CAWSGGGDDTQYF
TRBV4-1,CATQGVLRGTDTQYF
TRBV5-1,CASCDTDTGELFF
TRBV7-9,CASSSPRGTDTQYF
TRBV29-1,CSVESGNSYEQYF
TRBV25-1,CASSEQGNQPQHF
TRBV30,CAHTRLGPRDEQFF
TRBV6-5,CASSSAGEGTQYF
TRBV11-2,CASTMFGTGARDTEAFF
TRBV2,CARKNRGLAFF
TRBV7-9,CASGTGVDIYEQYF
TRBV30,CAWSGGISDYEQYF
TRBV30,CASGQGGSYGYTF
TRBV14,CASSLSRGAYNEQFF
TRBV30,CAWSVGTEYEQYF
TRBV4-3,CASSQDRQGGYEQYF
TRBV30,CAWSLGPLNTEAFF
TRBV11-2,CASSRGRGPSPETQYF
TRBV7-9,CASSSSAGGLYNEQFF
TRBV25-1,CATAGRYEQYF
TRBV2,CASSEFEGANYGYTF
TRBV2,CASSDEYNEQFF
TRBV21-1,CASSARGRGGVGNQPQHF
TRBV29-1,CSVEDQAGDHGYTF
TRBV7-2,CATSPGPRTYEQYF
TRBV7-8,CASSLILQPYQETQYF
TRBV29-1,CSAQGAGGYTF
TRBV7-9,CASSPLAGGLDEQFF
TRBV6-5,CAGGRGDEQYF
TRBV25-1,CASSEFSQGAHEQYF
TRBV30,CAWSVRDRGDEQYF
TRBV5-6,CASSLESGGALNEQFF
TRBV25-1,CASRGTGGTYEQYF
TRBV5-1,CASSLSGSTDTQYF
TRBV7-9,CASSSPGQTKNIQYF
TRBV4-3,CASSQTDRTNYGYTF
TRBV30,CASTGTGDLANYGYTF